This T cell receptor (beta chain) was identified during a study of shared clonotypes between healthy human individuals. On this clone itself: The antigen is not known.

The authors split each subset's genomic DNA evenly across several immunoSEQ plates. The sorted-subset replicate PCRs were given roughly 190 ng DNA, which is 25,000 to 35,000 T cell genomes. Repertoires were generated with immunoSEQ multiplex PCR, while TCRdb's copy carries only in-frame clones and drops some. Of over 850,000 clones detected, 75% to 85% appear once; the ten largest clones hold around 0.47%. Germline loops: CDR1 KGHSH, CDR2 LQKENI. The CDR3 totals 17 residues. Trimming took 2 bases from V and 0 from J; bases not matched to a gene: 7. Study-level findings and limits: An anticipated effect of sequencing depth on clonotype sharing among donors was recognized.

Adult Caucasians living in Nashville, Tennessee made up all of the donors. Material: memory CD4+ T cells from PBMCs. Subset meaning: CD45RA-negative fraction. This chain joins TRBV18 and TRBJ1-1; 9 nucleotides match TRBD1. This sequence originates from a man aged 18-30 years in good health. Some clones in this sample may be carry-over from other donors' samples. DNA of the CDR3: TGTGCCAGCTCACCATATACAGGGGGCTCGTTGAACACTGAAGCTTTCTTT. It specifies CASSPYTGGSLNTEAFF.